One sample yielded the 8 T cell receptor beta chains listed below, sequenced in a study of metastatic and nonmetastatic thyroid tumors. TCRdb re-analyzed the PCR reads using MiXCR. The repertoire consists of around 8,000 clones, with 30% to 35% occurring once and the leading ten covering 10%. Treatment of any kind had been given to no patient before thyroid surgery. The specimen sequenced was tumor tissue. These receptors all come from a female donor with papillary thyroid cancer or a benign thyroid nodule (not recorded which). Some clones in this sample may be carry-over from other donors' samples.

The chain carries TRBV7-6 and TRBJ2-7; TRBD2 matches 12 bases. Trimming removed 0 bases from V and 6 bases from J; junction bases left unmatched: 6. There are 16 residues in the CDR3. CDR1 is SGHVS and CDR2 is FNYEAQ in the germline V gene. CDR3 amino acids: CASSLAQTSGGSEQYF. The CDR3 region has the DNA TGTGCCAGCAGCTTAGCGCAGACTAGCGGGGGAAGCGAGCAGTACTTC.

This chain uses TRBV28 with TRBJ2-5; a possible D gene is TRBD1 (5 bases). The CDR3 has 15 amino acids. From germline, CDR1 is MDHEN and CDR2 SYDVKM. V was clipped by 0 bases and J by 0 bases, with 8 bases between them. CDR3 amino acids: CASSLWLGDQETQYF. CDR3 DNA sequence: TGTGCCAGCAGTTTATGGTTAGGGGACCAAGAGACCCAGTACTTC.

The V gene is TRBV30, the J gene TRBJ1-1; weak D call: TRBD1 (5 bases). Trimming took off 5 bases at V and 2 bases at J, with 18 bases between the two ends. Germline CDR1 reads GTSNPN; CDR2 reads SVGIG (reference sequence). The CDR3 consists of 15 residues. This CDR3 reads CAWGEMGRTNTEAFF. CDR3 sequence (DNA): TGTGCCTGGGGAGAAATGGGACGGACAAACACTGAAGCTTTCTTT.

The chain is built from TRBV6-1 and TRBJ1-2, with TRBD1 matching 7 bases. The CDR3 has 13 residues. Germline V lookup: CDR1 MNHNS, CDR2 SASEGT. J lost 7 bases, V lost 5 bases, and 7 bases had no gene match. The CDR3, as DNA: TGTGCCAGCAGTTGGGACAGCCAGGGTGGCTACACCTTC. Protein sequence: CASSWDSQGGYTF.

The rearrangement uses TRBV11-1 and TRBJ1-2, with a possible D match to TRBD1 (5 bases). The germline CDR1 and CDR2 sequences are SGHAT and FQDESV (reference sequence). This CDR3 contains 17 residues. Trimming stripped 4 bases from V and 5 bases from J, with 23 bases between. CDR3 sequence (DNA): TGTGCCAGCAGCTCCCATTTAACGCAGGGTCGAACTTATGGCTACACCTTC. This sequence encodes CASSSHLTQGRTYGYTF.

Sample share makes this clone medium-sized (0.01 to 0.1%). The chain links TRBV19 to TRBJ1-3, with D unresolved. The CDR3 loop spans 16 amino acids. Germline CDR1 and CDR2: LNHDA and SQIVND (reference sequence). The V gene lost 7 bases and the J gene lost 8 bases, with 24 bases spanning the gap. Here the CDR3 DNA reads TGTGCCAGTATGAGAATCGGACCGACGGGGAGAGACACCATATATTTT. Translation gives CASMRIGPTGRDTIYF.

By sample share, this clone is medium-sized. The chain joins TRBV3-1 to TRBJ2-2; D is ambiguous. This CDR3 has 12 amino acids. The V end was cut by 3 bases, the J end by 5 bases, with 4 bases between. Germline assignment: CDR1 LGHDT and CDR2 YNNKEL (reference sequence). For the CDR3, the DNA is TGTGCCAGCAGCCAGACGACCGGGGAGCTGTTTTTT. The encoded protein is CASSQTTGELFF.

In nucleotides, the CDR3 is TGCGCCAGCAGCTTGGTCGCAGGGATGGGCTACGAGCAGTACTTC. It codes for CASSLVAGMGYEQYF. The chain uses TRBV5-1 and TRBJ2-7; D is perhaps TRBD1 (5 bases). Germline values: CDR1 SGHRS, CDR2 YFSETQ. Trimming stripped 0 bases from V and 3 bases from J, with 13 bases between. The CDR3 has 15 amino acids.